This T cell receptor (beta chain) appears in the sequencing data of a study of blood T cell repertoires in COVID-19 (dated by TCRdb to about 2020). In terms of the full investigation: Collaborator samples came from the United States, Italy and Spain and covered acute and convalescent phases of COVID-19. Samples came from the ongoing ImmuneRACE study (first 160 participants) plus 1,254 subjects from 6 global collaborators. Subjects who had been exposed to COVID-19, were actively infected with it, or had recovered from it provided the deeply sampled blood TCRbeta repertoires that made up the dataset. HLA class I and class II types, where available, came from metadata supplied by the sample provider rather than from assay-based typing. The repertoires were released in a freely available public database meant as a resource for research on the immune response to SARS-CoV-2. The prospective study material was composed of cDNA or gDNA derived from T cells, B-cell-depleted T cells, or PBMCs. Sample metadata almost always included a de-identified subject ID, COVID-19 status, age in years and sex. Beyond this particular receptor, the publication reports: The quantity of clinical and demographic metadata differed by source and by participant and was supplied without curation.

To note about this clone: The antigen it recognizes is unknown. No qualities accompany the bases; no much larger clone lies one base away.

Collaborating institutions collected whole blood in K2EDTA tubes following their own protocols. For TCRbeta analysis, collaborator samples were shipped as frozen whole blood, as isolated PBMCs, or as DNA extracted from either sample type. TCRbeta CDR3 regions were amplified from genomic DNA using the immunoSEQ Assay, a bias-controlled multiplex PCR. Under the source paper's analysis protocol: The number of nucleated cells in each sample was estimated from the amplification of reference gene primers within the assay. To quantify the absolute abundance of each unique TCRbeta CDR3 rearrangement, sequence reads were collapsed and filtered. For each sample, productive Simpson clonality was calculated as the square root of Simpson's diversity index across productive rearrangements. TCRdb stores this immuneACCESS table with in-frame sequences only. Part of the clones is absent; in the studies checked, under half of the shortfall reflects unresolved V genes, and no reason is known for the rest. D and trimming were read from the DNA, whereas the V and J calls and clone size are those reported in that table. This sample is represented by more than 90,000 clones; about 77% of them were singletons. Together, the top ten hold about 10% of the sample.

V lost 5 bases and J lost 5 bases, and the count of bases not matched to a germline gene is 4. The germline V gene provides CDR1 SGHRS and CDR2 YFSETQ. Including cysteine and phenylalanine, the CDR3 has 13 amino acids. Only the CDR3 portion is preserved as DNA: 39 bases, with reading frame beginning at the first base. Recombination linked TRBV5-1 to TRBJ2-5; a stretch of 9 junction bases matches TRBD2. Sample: peripheral blood. The clonotype comes from an elderly woman with acute or convalescent COVID-19. The CDR3 sequence is CASSSGGGETQYF. In nucleotides, the sequence is TGCGCCAGCAGTAGCGGGGGCGGGGAGACCCAGTACTTC.